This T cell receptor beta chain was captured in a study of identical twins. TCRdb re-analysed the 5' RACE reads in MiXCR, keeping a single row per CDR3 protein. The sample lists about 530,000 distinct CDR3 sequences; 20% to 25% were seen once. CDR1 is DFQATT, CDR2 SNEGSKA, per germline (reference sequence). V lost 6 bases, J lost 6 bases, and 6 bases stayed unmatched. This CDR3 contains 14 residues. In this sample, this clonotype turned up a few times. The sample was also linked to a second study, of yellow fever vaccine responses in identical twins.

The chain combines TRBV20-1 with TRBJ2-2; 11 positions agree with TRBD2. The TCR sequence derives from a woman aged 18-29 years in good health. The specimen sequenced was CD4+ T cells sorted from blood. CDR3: CSASSGGAPGELFF. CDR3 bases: TGCAGTGCCAGTAGCGGGGGGGCCCCCGGGGAGCTGTTTTTT.